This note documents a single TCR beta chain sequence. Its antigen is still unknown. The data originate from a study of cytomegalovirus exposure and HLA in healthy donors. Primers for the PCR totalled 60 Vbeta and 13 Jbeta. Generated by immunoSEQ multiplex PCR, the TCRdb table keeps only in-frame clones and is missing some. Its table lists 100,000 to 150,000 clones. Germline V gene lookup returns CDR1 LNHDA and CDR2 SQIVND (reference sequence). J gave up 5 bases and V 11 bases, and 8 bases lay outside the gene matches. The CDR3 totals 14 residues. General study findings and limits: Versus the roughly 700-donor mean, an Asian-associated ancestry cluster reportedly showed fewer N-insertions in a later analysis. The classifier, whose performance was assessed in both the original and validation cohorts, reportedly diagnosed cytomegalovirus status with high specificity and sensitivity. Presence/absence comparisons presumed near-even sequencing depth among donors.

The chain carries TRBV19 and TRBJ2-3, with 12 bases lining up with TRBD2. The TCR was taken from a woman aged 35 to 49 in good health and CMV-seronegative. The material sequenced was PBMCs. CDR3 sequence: CASKVLAGGDTQYF. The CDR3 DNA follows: TGTGCCTCAAAGGTACTAGCGGGAGGAGATACGCAGTATTTT.